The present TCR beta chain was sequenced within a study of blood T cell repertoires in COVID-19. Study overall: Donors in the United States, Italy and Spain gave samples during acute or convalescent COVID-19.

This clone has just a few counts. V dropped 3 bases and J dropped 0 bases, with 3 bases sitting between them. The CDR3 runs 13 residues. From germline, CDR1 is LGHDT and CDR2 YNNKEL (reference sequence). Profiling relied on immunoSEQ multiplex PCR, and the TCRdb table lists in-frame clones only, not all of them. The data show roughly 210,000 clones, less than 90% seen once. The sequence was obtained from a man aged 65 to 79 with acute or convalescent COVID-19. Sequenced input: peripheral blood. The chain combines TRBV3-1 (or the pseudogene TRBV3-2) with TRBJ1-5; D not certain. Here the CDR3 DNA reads TGTGCCAGCAGCCAGTATAGCAATCAGCCCCAGCATTTT. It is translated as CASSQYSNQPQHF.